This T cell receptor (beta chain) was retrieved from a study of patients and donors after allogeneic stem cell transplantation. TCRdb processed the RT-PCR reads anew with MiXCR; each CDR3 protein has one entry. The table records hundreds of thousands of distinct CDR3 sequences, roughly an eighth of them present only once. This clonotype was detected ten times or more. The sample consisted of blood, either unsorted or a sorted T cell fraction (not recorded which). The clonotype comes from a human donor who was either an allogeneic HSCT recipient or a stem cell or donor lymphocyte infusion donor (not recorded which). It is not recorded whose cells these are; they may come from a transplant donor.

In nucleotides, the CDR3 is TGTGCCAGCTCACCCTCAAACACCGGGGAGCTGTTTTTT. Residues: CASSPSNTGELFF. V and J are TRBV18 and TRBJ2-2; no definite D call. The germline V gene has CDR1 KGHSH and CDR2 LQKENI. V lost 3 bases and J 2 bases, leaving 4 bases between the germline ends. The CDR3 has 13 residues.